Each of the 14 T cell receptor beta chains below was sequenced from the same sample in a study of OX40 agonist ivuxolimab in advanced cancers. Generated by immunoSEQ multiplex PCR, the TCRdb table keeps only in-frame clones and is missing some. Among some 99,000 clones listed, roughly four fifths were seen once. The starting material was CD4+ or CD8+ T cells sorted from blood, obtained in a trial of the OX40 agonist ivuxolimab. These receptors were obtained from an adult with an advanced solid tumor such as melanoma, head and neck, liver or kidney cancer.

The rearrangement uses TRBV9 and TRBJ2-2; perhaps D is TRBD1 or TRBD2 (6 bases each). Germline CDR1 SGDLS, CDR2 YYNGEE. CDR3 length: 14 amino acids. The V end was cut by 2 bases, the J end by 7 bases, with 12 bases between. The CDR3 region has the DNA TGTGCCAGCAGCGTCACTAGCAGGGGCGGGGAGCTGTTTTTT. Protein product: CASSVTSRGGELFF. Full variable domain (missing parts from reference TRBV9 and TRBJ2-2): DSGVTQTPKHLITATGQRVTLRCSPRSGDLSVYWYQQSLDQGLQFLIQYYNGEERAKGNILERFSAQQFPDLHSELNLSSLELGDSALYFCASSVTSRGGELFFGEGSRLTVL.

This chain connects TRBV6-1 to TRBJ1-1; the D is unclear. In germline, CDR1 is MNHNS, CDR2 SASEGT. The V and J ends lost 1 base and 6 bases respectively, with 15 bases between them. The CDR3 loop spans 15 amino acids. The chain's CDR3 is CASSEVGWGSAEAFF. The CDR3 coding sequence is TGTGCCAGCAGTGAAGTAGGATGGGGTTCCGCTGAAGCTTTCTTT.

This rearrangement joins TRBV4-3 to TRBJ2-1; D remains unclear. CDR3 length: 14 amino acids. CDR1 is LGHNA, CDR2 YSLEER, per germline. Trimming left V 0 bases short and J 8 bases short, with 11 bases between. For the CDR3, the DNA is TGCGCCAGCAGCCAAGAAAGGCACACCCATGAGCAGTTCTTC. Amino acids: CASSQERHTHEQFF.

V is TRBV5-1 and J is TRBJ2-5, with 7 positions matching TRBD1. Unmatched junction bases numbered 4, after V lost 8 bases and J lost 3 bases. The length of the CDR3 is 12 residues. Per the germline V gene, CDR1 is SGHRS and CDR2 is YFSETQ. The CDR3 region is CARGDRKETQYF. In DNA, the CDR3 is TGCGCCAGGGGGGACAGAAAAGAGACCCAGTACTTC.

The genes are TRBV5-1 and TRBJ2-2, with a weak D call TRBD2 (6 bases). The germline V gene has CDR1 SGHRS and CDR2 YFSETQ. The CDR3 covers 16 residues. Trimming removed 0 bases at V and 6 bases at J, with 15 bases between. The CDR3 region has the DNA TGCGCCAGCAGCTTGGTGGGGGGACTGGTATCCGGGGAGCTGTTTTTT. Translation: CASSLVGGLVSGELFF.

The chain employs TRBV5-1 and TRBJ2-3; D may be TRBD2 (6 bases). The CDR3 is 14 residues long. Germline values: CDR1 SGHRS, CDR2 YFSETQ. V was clipped by 7 bases and J by 2 bases, with 14 bases between them. The CDR3 DNA follows: TGCGCCAGCGCTAATAGCGGAAACACAGATACGCAGTATTTT. As protein: CASANSGNTDTQYF.

The chain has TRBV15 and TRBJ2-3, with a tentative D call TRBD1 (6 bases). CDR1 and CDR2 from the germline V gene are LNHNV and YYDKDF (reference sequence). CDR3 length: 15 amino acids. Trimming left V 1 base short and J 4 bases short, with 12 bases between. The CDR3 sequence is CATSRGQGWPDTQYF. CDR3 nucleotides: TGTGCCACCAGCAGAGGGCAGGGGTGGCCAGATACGCAGTATTTT.

The chain couples TRBV7-2 to TRBJ1-5; perhaps TRBD1 as D (6 bases). CDR3 length: 12 amino acids. The V and J ends lost 5 bases and 7 bases respectively, with 9 bases between them. Per the germline V gene, CDR1 is SGHTA and CDR2 is FQGNSA. The CDR3 loop is CASSTQGQPQHF. CDR3 sequence (DNA): TGTGCCAGCAGCACACAGGGCCAGCCCCAGCATTTT.

This chain uses TRBV19 with TRBJ2-5; possible D gene TRBD2, 6 bases. Germline V gene lookup returns CDR1 LNHDA and CDR2 SQIVND (reference sequence). This CDR3 region has 15 residues. V lost 3 bases to trimming and J lost 5 bases, with 16 bases between them. CDR3 in DNA: TGTGCCAGTAGTATGCAAGGAGGGTTTGGGGAGACCCAGTACTTC. It translates to CASSMQGGFGETQYF.

The rearrangement uses TRBV30 and TRBJ2-3; D gene ambiguous. The CDR3 loop spans 13 amino acids. Trimming took 2 bases from V and 9 from J, leaving 15 bases between them. Germline assignment: CDR1 GTSNPN and CDR2 SVGIG (reference sequence). The CDR3 DNA follows: TGTGCCTGGAGTTCCGGCGGAAGAACGACGCAGTATTTT. Translating it yields CAWSSGGRTTQYF.

CDR3 sequence reads: CASALQGNTDTQYF. The DNA for the CDR3 is TGTGCCAGCGCCCTACAGGGAAACACAGATACGCAGTATTTT. J is TRBJ2-3 and V is TRBV6-1, with TRBD1 as a possible D gene (6 bases). The V and J ends lost 8 bases and 2 bases respectively, with 14 bases between them. Germline V gene data show CDR1 as MNHNS and CDR2 as SASEGT. The CDR3 loop spans 14 amino acids.

The chain uses TRBV14 and TRBJ1-1, with 7 nucleotides matching TRBD1. Germline-derived CDR1 and CDR2 are SGHDN and FVKESK. V lost 4 bases, J lost 2 bases, and 10 bases stayed unmatched. This CDR3 region has 16 residues. The CDR3 coding sequence is TGTGCCAGCAGCCCTCGCCAGGGGGTGCGAAACACTGAAGCTTTCTTT. Translated: CASSPRQGVRNTEAFF.

About this clone itself: Different DNA sequences within this sample yield the same CDR3. The chain is built from TRBV29-1 and TRBJ2-7; D unresolved. Trimming removed 4 bases at V and 7 bases at J, with 14 bases between. The CDR3 is made up of 12 amino acids. The germline V gene has CDR1 SQVTM and CDR2 ANQGSEA. The CDR3 loop reads CSVVLSRYEQYF. The DNA of the CDR3 is TGCAGCGTTGTTCTAAGCCGCTATGAGCAGTACTTC.

The chain employs TRBV5-4 and TRBJ2-7; D gene unclear. CDR1 SGHNT and CDR2 YYREEE come from the germline V gene (reference sequence). This CDR3 spans 13 amino acids. Trimming pared 0 bases from V and 0 bases from J, leaving 4 bases between. CDR3 sequence (DNA): TGTGCCAGCAGCTTGGGTAGCTCCTACGAGCAGTACTTC. It translates to CASSLGSSYEQYF.